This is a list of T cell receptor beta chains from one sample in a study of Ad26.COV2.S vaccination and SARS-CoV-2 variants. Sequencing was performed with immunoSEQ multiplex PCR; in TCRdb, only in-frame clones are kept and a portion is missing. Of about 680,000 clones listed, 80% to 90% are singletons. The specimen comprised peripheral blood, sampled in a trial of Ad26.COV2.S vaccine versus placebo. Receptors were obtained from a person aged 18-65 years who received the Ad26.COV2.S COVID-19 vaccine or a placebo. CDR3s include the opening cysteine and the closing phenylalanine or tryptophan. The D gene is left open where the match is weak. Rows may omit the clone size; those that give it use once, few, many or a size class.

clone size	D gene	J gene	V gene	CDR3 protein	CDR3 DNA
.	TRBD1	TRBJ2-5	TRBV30	CAWDRVTQETQYF	TGTGCCTGGGACAGGGTCACCCAAGAGACCCAGTACTTC
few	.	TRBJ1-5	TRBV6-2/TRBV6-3	CASSYDGATNQPQHF	TGTGCCAGCAGTTATGACGGGGCGACCAATCAGCCCCAGCATTTT
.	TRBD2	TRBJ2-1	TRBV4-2	CASSLRLAGSTGEQFF	TGTGCCAGCAGCCTCCGCCTAGCGGGGTCCACGGGTGAGCAGTTCTTC
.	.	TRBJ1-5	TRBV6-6	CASSYGSSQQPQHF	TGTGCCAGCAGTTACGGGTCCTCTCAACAGCCCCAGCATTTT
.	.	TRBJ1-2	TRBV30	CAWSFGSYGYTF	TGTGCCTGGAGTTTTGGCAGCTATGGCTACACCTTC
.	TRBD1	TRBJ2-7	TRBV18	CASSSGQGLEQYF	TGTGCCAGCTCATCGGGACAGGGATTAGAGCAGTACTTC
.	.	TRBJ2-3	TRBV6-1	CASSEAWGWAGQSDTQYF	TGTGCCAGCAGTGAAGCTTGGGGATGGGCAGGGCAGTCGGATACGCAGTATTTT
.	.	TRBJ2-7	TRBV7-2	CASSLLDSYEQYF	TGTGCCAGCAGCCTCCTAGACAGTTACGAGCAGTACTTC
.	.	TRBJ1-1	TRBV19	CASSRDRTPNTEAFF	TGTGCCAGTAGTAGAGACAGGACCCCGAACACTGAAGCTTTCTTT
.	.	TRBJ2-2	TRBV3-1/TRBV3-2	CASSPPTGELFF	TGTGCCAGCAGCCCTCCCACCGGGGAGCTGTTTTTT
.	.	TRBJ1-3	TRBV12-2	CASRLAYTHSGNTIYF	TGTGCAAGTCGCTTAGCGTACACCCACTCTGGAAACACCATATATTTT
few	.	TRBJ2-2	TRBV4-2	CASSQVGPGGTGELFF	TGTGCCAGCAGCCAAGTAGGACCCGGTGGCACCGGGGAGCTGTTTTTT
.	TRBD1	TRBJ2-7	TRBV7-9	CASSFGLRTGGYEQYF	TGTGCCAGCAGCTTCGGGCTACGGACAGGGGGGTACGAGCAGTACTTC
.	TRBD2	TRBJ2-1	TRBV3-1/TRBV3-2	CASSQGTSGSGYNEQFF	TGTGCCAGCAGCCAAGGGACTAGCGGGAGTGGGTACAATGAGCAGTTCTTC
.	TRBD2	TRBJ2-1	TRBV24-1	CATSDSTPGTSGSYNEQFF	TGTGCCACCAGTGACTCCACACCCGGGACTAGCGGATCCTACAATGAGCAGTTCTTC